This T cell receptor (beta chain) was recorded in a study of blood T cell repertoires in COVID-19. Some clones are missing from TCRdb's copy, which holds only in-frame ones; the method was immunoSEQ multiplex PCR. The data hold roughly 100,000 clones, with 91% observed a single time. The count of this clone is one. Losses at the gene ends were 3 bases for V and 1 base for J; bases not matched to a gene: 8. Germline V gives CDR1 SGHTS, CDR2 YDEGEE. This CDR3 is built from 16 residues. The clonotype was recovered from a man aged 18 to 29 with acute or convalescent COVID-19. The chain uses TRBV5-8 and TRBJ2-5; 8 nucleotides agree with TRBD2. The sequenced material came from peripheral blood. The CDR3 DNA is TGTGCCAGCAGCTGGCGGGGGGTATCGATCCAAGAGACCCAGTACTTC. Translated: CASSWRGVSIQETQYF.